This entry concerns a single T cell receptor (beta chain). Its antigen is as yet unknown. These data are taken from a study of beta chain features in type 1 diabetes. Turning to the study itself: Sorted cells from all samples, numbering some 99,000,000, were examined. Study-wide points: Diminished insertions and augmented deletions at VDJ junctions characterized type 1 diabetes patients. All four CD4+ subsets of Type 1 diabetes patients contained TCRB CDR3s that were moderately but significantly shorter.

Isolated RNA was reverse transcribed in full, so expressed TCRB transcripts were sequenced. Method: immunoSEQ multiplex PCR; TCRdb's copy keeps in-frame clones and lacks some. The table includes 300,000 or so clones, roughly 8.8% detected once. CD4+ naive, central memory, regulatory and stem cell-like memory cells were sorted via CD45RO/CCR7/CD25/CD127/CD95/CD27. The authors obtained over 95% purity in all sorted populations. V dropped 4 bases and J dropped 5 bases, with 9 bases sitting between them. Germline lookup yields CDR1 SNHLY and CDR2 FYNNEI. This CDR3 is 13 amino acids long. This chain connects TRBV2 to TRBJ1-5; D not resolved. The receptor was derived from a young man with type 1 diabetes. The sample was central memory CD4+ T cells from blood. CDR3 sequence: CASSAREDQPQHF. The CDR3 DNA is TGTGCCAGCAGTGCTAGGGAGGATCAGCCCCAGCATTTT.